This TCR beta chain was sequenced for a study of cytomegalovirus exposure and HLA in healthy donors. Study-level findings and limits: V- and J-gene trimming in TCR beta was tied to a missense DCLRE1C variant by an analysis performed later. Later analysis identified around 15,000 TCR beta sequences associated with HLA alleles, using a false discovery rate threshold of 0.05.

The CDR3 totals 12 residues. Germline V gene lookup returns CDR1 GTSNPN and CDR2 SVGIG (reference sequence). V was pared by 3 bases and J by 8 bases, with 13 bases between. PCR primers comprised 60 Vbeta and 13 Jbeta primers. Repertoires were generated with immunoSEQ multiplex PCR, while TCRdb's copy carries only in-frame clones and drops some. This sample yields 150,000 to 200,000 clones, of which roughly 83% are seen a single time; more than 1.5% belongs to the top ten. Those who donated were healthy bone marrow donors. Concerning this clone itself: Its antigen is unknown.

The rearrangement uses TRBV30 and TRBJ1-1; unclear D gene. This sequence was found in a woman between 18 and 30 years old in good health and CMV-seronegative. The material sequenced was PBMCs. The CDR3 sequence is CAWRSPLREAFF. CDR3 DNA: TGTGCCTGGAGGTCCCCCTTGCGGGAAGCTTTCTTT.